The 18 T cell receptor beta chains below were found in one sample sequenced in a study of OX40 agonist ivuxolimab in advanced cancers. Sequenced by immunoSEQ multiplex PCR; TCRdb stores in-frame clones only, minus some. The sample carries about 110,000 clones, under 95% recorded once. The sample in question was CD4+ or CD8+ T cells sorted from blood, obtained in a trial of the OX40 agonist ivuxolimab. These receptor sequences come from an adult with an advanced solid tumor such as melanoma, head and neck, liver or kidney cancer.

V is TRBV7-8 and J is TRBJ1-4; D is uncertain. The CDR3 totals 18 residues. V was trimmed by 5 bases and J by 2 bases, leaving 21 bases between them. Looked up from germline, CDR1 is SGHVS and CDR2 is FQNEAQ. In DNA form, the CDR3 reads TGTGCCAGCAGCCCCCACCGGGGAGGTGGGAGGACTAATGAAAAACTGTTTTTT. The encoded protein is CASSPHRGGGRTNEKLFF.

This clone was seen a single time. The J gene is TRBJ2-3, the V gene TRBV6-5, with 8 positions matching TRBD2. Germline CDR1 reads MNHEY; CDR2 reads SVGAGI. V gave up 6 bases and J gave up 4 bases; unmatched junction bases: 6. The CDR3 has 14 amino acids. CDR3 sequence: CASRGRAGADTQYF. CDR3 nucleotide sequence: TGTGCCAGCAGGGGTCGAGCGGGGGCAGATACGCAGTATTTT.

The gene calls are TRBV6-1 and TRBJ2-7; the match to TRBD1 covers 8 bases. From germline, CDR1 is MNHNS and CDR2 SASEGT. The CDR3 spans 14 residues. J lost 4 bases, V lost 2 bases, and 4 bases had no gene match. CDR3 region: CASSETGGVYEQYF. The CDR3 nucleotides read TGTGCCAGCAGTGAAACAGGGGGAGTGTACGAGCAGTACTTC.

This chain connects TRBV30 to TRBJ1-2; the D gene is possibly TRBD1 (6 bases). This CDR3 has 15 amino acids. V gave up 0 bases and J gave up 5 bases, with 16 bases separating them. Germline V gene sequence: CDR1 GTSNPN, CDR2 SVGIG (reference sequence). The CDR3 spells CAWSVRAGALYGYTF. The CDR3 DNA sequence: TGTGCCTGGAGTGTACGGGCAGGGGCCTTATATGGCTACACCTTC. The whole variable domain, remainder taken from reference TRBV30 and TRBJ1-2, is SQTIHQWPATLVQPVGSPLSLECTVEGTSNPNLYWYRQAAGRGLQLLFYSVGIGQISSEVPQNLSASRPQDRQFILSSKKLLLSDSGFYLCAWSVRAGALYGYTFGSGTRLTVV.

This chain connects TRBV2 to TRBJ1-1; unclear D gene. Trimming cost V 7 bases and J 0 bases, with 12 bases left between them. Germline CDR1 is SNHLY and CDR2 is FYNNEI. CDR3 length: 14 residues. The DNA for the CDR3 is TGTGCCAGCAATATACTTCAAATGAACACTGAAGCTTTCTTT. The encoded protein is CASNILQMNTEAFF.

The chain carries TRBV11-3 and TRBJ2-3, with D unclear. Germline CDR1 is SGHNT and CDR2 is YENEEA. Trimming took 5 bases from V and 6 from J, leaving 12 bases between them. This CDR3 contains 13 residues. The chain's CDR3 is CASSVNRADTQYF. The DNA for the CDR3 is TGTGCCAGCAGCGTTAACCGGGCGGATACGCAGTATTTT.

The V gene is TRBV6-1, the J gene TRBJ1-1; the D is unclear. CDR3 size: 11 residues. With 8 bases removed from V and 2 bases from J, the gap between germline ends came to 6 bases. Germline-derived CDR1 and CDR2 are MNHNS and SASEGT. In DNA form, the CDR3 reads TGTGCCAGCCGACACAACACTGAAGCTTTCTTT. Translation: CASRHNTEAFF.

This sequence joins TRBV6-6 and TRBJ2-7, with 13 bases aligning to TRBD2. In germline, CDR1 is MNHNY, CDR2 SVGAGI (reference sequence). The CDR3 extends over 16 amino acids. V gave up 0 bases and J gave up 4 bases; unmatched junction bases: 3. CDR3 amino acids: CASSYSWTSGSYEQYF. Written as DNA, the CDR3 is TGTGCCAGCAGTTACTCGTGGACTAGCGGGAGTTACGAGCAGTACTTC.

This chain links TRBV30 with TRBJ2-7, with 12 bases identical to TRBD2. The V gene's germline CDR1 is GTSNPN and CDR2 SVGIG (reference sequence). J was trimmed by 6 bases and V by 2 bases; bases with no gene match: 11. The CDR3 sequence is 16 residues long. The CDR3 loop is CAWSTHGRLAGAEQYF. The CDR3 DNA is TGTGCCTGGAGTACGCATGGTCGACTAGCGGGAGCCGAGCAGTACTTC.

The J gene is TRBJ1-2, the V gene TRBV10-3; TRBD1 matches 7 bases. Germline values: CDR1 ENHRY, CDR2 SYGVKD. J gave up 8 bases and V 4 bases, and 7 bases lay outside the gene matches. CDR3 size: 13 residues. CDR3 loop: CAISAGGSGGYTF. In DNA, the CDR3 is TGTGCCATCAGTGCAGGGGGGAGTGGGGGCTACACCTTC.

The chain joins TRBV19 to TRBJ1-5; D perhaps matches TRBD1 (5 bases). The V gene lost 7 bases and the J gene lost 6 bases, with 13 bases spanning the gap. The CDR3 loop spans 13 amino acids. Germline loops: CDR1 LNHDA, CDR2 SQIVND (reference sequence). The CDR3 reads CASTVGGVQPQHF. The CDR3 nucleotides read TGTGCCAGTACCGTAGGAGGGGTTCAGCCCCAGCATTTT.

The gene calls are TRBV6-5 and TRBJ1-5; D uncertain. The V end was cut by 6 bases, the J end by 2 bases, with 8 bases between. Germline CDR1 reads MNHEY; CDR2 reads SVGAGI. The CDR3 covers 13 residues. CDR3 coding DNA: TGTGCCAGCAGGAACGTGGGCAATCAGCCCCAGCATTTT. Its translation is CASRNVGNQPQHF.

Points on this clone: Other DNA sequences in this specimen translate into the identical CDR3. The CDR3 sequence is CATSRDRGGNTIYF. In nucleotides, the CDR3 is TGTGCCACCAGCAGAGATCGGGGAGGAAACACCATATATTTT. This chain uses TRBV15 with TRBJ1-3; D gene uncertain. The CDR3 consists of 14 residues. Trimming left V 0 bases short and J 4 bases short, with 7 bases between. Germline CDR1 and CDR2: LNHNV and YYDKDF (reference sequence).

The V and J genes are TRBV7-2 and TRBJ2-5; 10 bases map to TRBD2. The J call may be in error: the DNA end matches TRBJ2-7 better. The germline CDR1 and CDR2 sequences are SGHTA and FQGNSA. The CDR3 extends over 15 amino acids. Here the CDR3 DNA reads TGTGCCAGCAGCTTAGGAACTAGCGGGATCTACGAGCAGTACTTC. It yields the protein CASSLGTSGIYEQYF.

The chain carries TRBV6-6 and TRBJ1-1, with D uncertain. The germline gives CDR1 MNHNY, CDR2 SVGAGI (reference sequence). Trimming shortened V by 6 bases and J by 3 bases, and 14 bases separated the two germline ends. The CDR3 totals 14 residues. The CDR3 coding sequence is TGTGCCAGCAGCCTGACGGAGGCTGACACTGAAGCTTTCTTT. It encodes CASSLTEADTEAFF.

V gene TRBV30 combines with J gene TRBJ2-7; D ambiguous. With 4 bases removed from V and 6 bases from J, the gap between germline ends came to 13 bases. CDR1 is GTSNPN, CDR2 SVGIG, per germline (reference sequence). The CDR3 extends over 12 amino acids. This CDR3 is CAWTVTRSEQYF. CDR3 nucleotide sequence: TGTGCCTGGACTGTAACGCGTAGCGAGCAGTACTTC. The variable domain in full, with the rest retrieved from reference TRBV30 and TRBJ2-7, is SQTIHQWPATLVQPVGSPLSLECTVEGTSNPNLYWYRQAAGRGLQLLFYSVGIGQISSEVPQNLSASRPQDRQFILSSKKLLLSDSGFYLCAWTVTRSEQYFGPGTRLTVT.

J is TRBJ1-2 and V is TRBV19; unclear D gene. CDR1 is LNHDA and CDR2 is SQIVND in the germline V gene (reference sequence). Trimming stripped 3 bases from V and 3 bases from J, with 5 bases between. The length of the CDR3 is 12 residues. CDR3 coding DNA: TGTGCCAGTAGTATGGCTGACTATGGCTACACCTTC. Translated, it gives CASSMADYGYTF.

This clone was observed a single time. CDR3 region: CASSETQTGGQFF. CDR3 DNA: TGTGCCAGCAGTGAAACTCAAACAGGGGGGCAGTTCTTC. V is TRBV2 and J is TRBJ2-1, with 8 bases lining up with TRBD1. The CDR3 totals 13 residues. Germline V gene sequence: CDR1 SNHLY, CDR2 FYNNEI. The V segment lost 2 bases and the J segment 12 bases; nucleotides outside the gene matches: 6.